This T cell receptor beta chain emerged from a study of resident and recirculating memory T cells in vitiligo. Study as a whole: Genomic DNA was extracted from whole homogenized samples, with no cell sorting.

Points from the study as a whole: No unique dominant TCR clone was found in vitiligo lesions.

The CDR3 consists of 15 residues. Per the germline V gene, CDR1 is GTSNPN and CDR2 is SVGIG (reference sequence). Trimming removed 3 bases at V and 0 bases at J, with 9 bases between. In regard to this clone: The antigen remains undetermined.

The method was immunoSEQ multiplex PCR; TCRdb's version includes in-frame clones alone and lacks a portion of them. The data contain roughly 42,000 clones, around 90% of them singletons. Material for sequencing was blood. The receptor comes from a male donor with vitiligo. This chain links TRBV30 with TRBJ1-6; D remains unclear. This chain's CDR3 is CAWSPGSSYNSPLHF. The CDR3 nucleotides are TGTGCCTGGAGCCCGGGGAGCTCCTATAATTCACCCCTCCACTTT.